Following are 8 T cell receptor beta chains from one sample sequenced in a study of shared clonotypes between healthy human individuals. This table comes from immunoSEQ multiplex PCR, and its TCRdb copy is limited to in-frame clones, with some not included. The sample has around 2,000,000 clones; 85% to 95% are singletons. The source material was naive CD4+ T cells sorted from blood. Subset in this sample: CD45RA+ positively selected. These receptors were taken from a man in his late teens or twenties in good health.

The V call is TRBV7-6, the J call TRBJ1-1; D not resolved. Germline-derived CDR1 and CDR2 are SGHVS and FNYEAQ. This CDR3 is built from 13 residues. Trimming removed 2 bases from V and 6 bases from J, with 10 bases in between. CDR3 protein: CASSLSRLAEAFF. The CDR3 DNA is TGTGCCAGCAGCTTATCGAGGCTCGCTGAAGCTTTCTTT.

J is TRBJ2-7 and V is TRBV5-8; the match to TRBD1 covers 11 bases. From germline, CDR1 is SGHTS and CDR2 YDEGEE. This CDR3 has 14 amino acids. J was trimmed by 5 bases and V by 4 bases; bases with no gene match: 5. The chain's CDR3 is CASSLGQGVNEQYF. Written as DNA, the CDR3 is TGTGCCAGCAGCCTGGGACAGGGGGTCAACGAGCAGTACTTC.

The chain links TRBV10-2 to TRBJ2-7; tentatively, D is TRBD1 (5 bases). The V end lost 3 bases, the J end lost 4 bases, and 10 bases lay between the germline ends. The CDR3 extends over 13 amino acids. The germline V gene encodes CDR1 WSHSY and CDR2 SAAADI. The CDR3 bases are TGCGCCAGCAGTGAAGGCAGGGTGTACGAGCAGTACTTC. This codes for CASSEGRVYEQYF.

A note on this clone: Just one base apart from a much larger clone, this may be a read error. The sample holds other DNA sequences that translate to the same CDR3. The chain has TRBV30 and TRBJ2-1; TRBD2 agrees at 10 bases. V was clipped by 0 bases and J by 9 bases; unmatched bases: 11. Germline lookup yields CDR1 GTSNPN and CDR2 SVGIG (reference sequence). The CDR3 has 16 residues. The CDR3 region is CAWSVLGSGGQREQFF. As DNA, the CDR3 is TGTGCCTGGAGTGTACTCGGTAGCGGGGGGCAACGTGAGCAGTTCTTC. The whole variable domain, remainder taken from reference TRBV30 and TRBJ2-1, is SQTIHQWPATLVQPVGSPLSLECTVEGTSNPNLYWYRQAAGRGLQLLFYSVGIGQISSEVPQNLSASRPQDRQFILSSKKLLLSDSGFYLCAWSVLGSGGQREQFFGPGTRLTVL.

The chain links TRBV7-9 to TRBJ2-7; D uncertain. The CDR3 length is 15 residues. Germline-derived CDR1 and CDR2 are SEHNR and FQNEAQ (reference sequence). Deletions cut 5 bases from V and 0 bases from J, with 14 bases between. The CDR3 sequence: CASSPRLVGSYEQYF. The DNA for the CDR3 is TGTGCCAGCAGCCCCCGACTGGTAGGCTCCTACGAGCAGTACTTC.

The chain has TRBV7-2 and TRBJ2-1; possible D gene TRBD1, 5 bases. CDR1 and CDR2 (germline): SGHTA, FQGNSA. The CDR3 spans 16 residues. With 4 bases removed from V and 2 bases from J, the gap between germline ends came to 15 bases. CDR3 protein: CASSSPLGAAYNEQFF. The CDR3 DNA is TGTGCCAGCAGCTCACCCCTAGGGGCAGCCTACAATGAGCAGTTCTTC.

V and J are TRBV4-1 and TRBJ1-2; TRBD1 agrees at 12 bases. Germline V gene lookup returns CDR1 MGHRA and CDR2 YSYEKL. The CDR3 contains 16 residues. Trimming took 0 bases from V and 7 from J; bases not matched to a gene: 6. DNA of the CDR3: TGCGCCAGCAGCCAAGACGGGACAGGGGGCATCGGTGGCTACACCTTC. Translated, it gives CASSQDGTGGIGGYTF.

The chain joins TRBV4-1 to TRBJ1-5, with D possibly TRBD1 on 5 matching bases. Trimming stripped 3 bases from V and 5 bases from J, with 23 bases between. Germline lookup yields CDR1 MGHRA and CDR2 YSYEKL. The CDR3 contains 18 residues. The CDR3 reads CASSHRGIGRWDDQPQHF. CDR3 sequence (DNA): TGCGCCAGCAGCCACCGGGGCATAGGACGTTGGGACGATCAGCCCCAGCATTTT.